Presented here are 22 T cell receptor beta chains from one specimen sequenced in a study of early T cells in non-severe SARS-CoV-2 infection. TCRdb independently ran MiXCR on the 5' RACE reads; one entry per CDR3 protein. The sample lists about 80,000 distinct CDR3 sequences; 9% to 14% were seen once. The sequenced sample was whole blood. The receptors originated from an adult who was a healthcare worker with PCR-confirmed SARS-CoV-2 infection or an uninfected control (not recorded which).

This clonotype was observed at least ten times. The chain carries TRBV25-1 and TRBJ1-2; possibly TRBD1 for D (5 bases). This CDR3 is 15 amino acids long. The germline V gene encodes CDR1 MGHDK and CDR2 SYGVNS. The ends were cut back, 0 bases at V and 7 bases at J, with 15 bases in the middle. CDR3 in DNA: TGTGCCAGCAGTGAATATGGACACCCGGGGGGTGGCTACACCTTC. Its translation: CASSEYGHPGGGYTF.

The chain's CDR3 is CASSHHRGTGELFF. CDR3 nucleotide sequence: TGTGCCAGCAGCCATCACAGGGGCACCGGGGAGCTGTTTTTT. The chain links TRBV4-2 to TRBJ2-2; 7 bases are a match to TRBD1. Germline CDR1 is LGHNA and CDR2 is YNFKEQ. This CDR3 has 14 residues. The V gene end was trimmed by 3 bases and the J gene end by 4 bases; junction bases not matched to a gene: 2.

This clonotype was observed many times. The V call is TRBV5-8, the J call TRBJ1-1, with D uncertain. This CDR3 contains 12 residues. Trimming stripped 5 bases from V and 1 base from J, with 6 bases between. CDR1 and CDR2 (germline): SGHTS, YDEGEE. CDR3 region: CASRQSNTEAFF. In DNA, the CDR3 is TGTGCCAGCAGGCAGTCGAACACTGAAGCTTTCTTT.

V is TRBV28 and J is TRBJ2-2, with 7 bases identical to TRBD1. Germline trimming cut 0 bases from V and 7 bases from J; bases unmatched to any gene: 5. Germline V gives CDR1 MDHEN, CDR2 SYDVKM. CDR3 length: 15 residues. The CDR3 spells CASSLWGTVGGELFF. DNA for the CDR3: TGTGCCAGCAGTTTATGGGGGACAGTCGGCGGGGAGCTGTTTTTT.

This clonotype was picked up many times. The genes are TRBV11-2 and TRBJ2-1; 8 nucleotides align to TRBD1. The CDR3 length is 14 residues. V dropped 6 bases and J dropped 6; count of bases not matched to a gene: 7. Germline V CDR1 and CDR2: SGHAT, FQNNGV. The CDR3 protein is CASSSGQGPNEQFF. In nucleotides, the CDR3 is TGTGCCAGCAGTTCCGGACAGGGACCCAATGAGCAGTTCTTC. The entire variable domain, with the rest obtained from reference TRBV11-2 and TRBJ2-1, is as follows: EAGVAQSPRYKIIEKRQSVAFWCNPISGHATLYWYQQILGQGPKLLIQFQNNGVVDDSQLPKDRFSAERLKGVDSTLKIQPAKLEDSAVYLCASSSGQGPNEQFFGPGTRLTVL.

The J gene is TRBJ2-7, the V gene TRBV5-4, with D possibly TRBD1 on 6 matching bases. V was cut by 3 bases and J by 6 bases, with 10 bases left in between. The CDR3 contains 12 residues. Per the germline V gene, CDR1 is SGHNT and CDR2 is YYREEE (reference sequence). CDR3 loop: CASSSPGVEQYF. The CDR3 coding sequence is TGTGCCAGCAGCTCCCCAGGGGTCGAGCAGTACTTC.

This clonotype was found a few times. The J gene is TRBJ1-5, the V gene TRBV2; 9 bases are a match to TRBD1. Germline-derived CDR1 and CDR2 are SNHLY and FYNNEI. The ends lost 6 bases at V and 6 bases at J; junction bases unmatched: 3. This CDR3 spans 13 amino acids. In nucleotides, the CDR3 is TGTGCCAGCAGGGGACAGGGAGGTCAGCCCCAGCATTTT. Translated: CASRGQGGQPQHF.

The genes are TRBV5-1 and TRBJ1-4; the match to TRBD1 covers 7 bases. CDR1 and CDR2 from the germline V gene are SGHRS and YFSETQ. With V trimmed by 4 bases and J by 10 bases, 10 bases remained unmatched. This CDR3 has 14 amino acids. CDR3 in amino acids: CASSPGQDLGKLFF. CDR3 nucleotides: TGCGCCAGCAGCCCCGGACAGGATCTTGGAAAACTGTTTTTT.

The table lists this clonotype with many counts. This chain links TRBV27 with TRBJ2-2; tentatively, D is TRBD1 (5 bases). This CDR3 spans 16 amino acids. Germline V lookup: CDR1 MNHEY, CDR2 SMNVEV (reference sequence). V shed 2 bases and J shed 0 bases, with 10 bases lying between them. The CDR3 nucleotides read TGTGCCAGCAGTTTAGATGGCAGGGCGAACACCGGGGAGCTGTTTTTT. Translation gives CASSLDGRANTGELFF.

This clonotype was counted between two and nine times. V is TRBV6-2 or TRBV6-3 and J is TRBJ1-5, with D maybe TRBD1 (6 bases). V was trimmed by 5 bases and J by 7 bases, leaving 12 bases between them. The CDR3 extends over 13 amino acids. In germline, CDR1 is MNHEY, CDR2 SVGEGT. CDR3 bases: TGTGCCAGCAGTCAGGGGTGGGGACAGCCCCAGCATTTT. Protein: CASSQGWGQPQHF.

V is TRBV5-1 and J is TRBJ2-1; 12 bases align to TRBD2. The CDR3 spans 15 residues. The junction had 3 bases not matched to a gene; V was cut back by 4 bases and J by 4 bases. In germline, CDR1 is SGHRS, CDR2 YFSETQ. The CDR3 sequence: CASSRTSGEYNEQFF. The CDR3 DNA reads TGCGCCAGCAGCAGGACTAGCGGGGAATACAATGAGCAGTTCTTC.

This clonotype was found many times. The J gene is TRBJ2-3, the V gene TRBV10-2; D unresolved. CDR1 is WSHSY, CDR2 SAAADI, per germline. With 4 bases removed from V and 7 bases from J, the gap between germline ends came to 12 bases. This CDR3 has 13 residues. The CDR3, as DNA: TGCGCCAGCAGTGGTGACGGCCCTTATACGCAGTATTTT. Translating it yields CASSGDGPYTQYF.

This clonotype was observed many times. The rearrangement uses TRBV15 and TRBJ1-5; TRBD1 matches at 8 bases. J gave up 3 bases and V 3 bases, and 4 bases lay outside the gene matches. The germline CDR1 and CDR2 sequences are LNHNV and YYDKDF (reference sequence). The CDR3 sequence is 15 residues long. Here the CDR3 DNA reads TGTGCCACCAGCAGTACAGGGGGAGACAATCAGCCCCAGCATTTT. It translates to CATSSTGGDNQPQHF.

This chain links TRBV29-1 with TRBJ1-3; no definite D call. The CDR3 loop spans 11 amino acids. The germline V and J ends were trimmed by 5 bases and 8 bases, with 10 bases remaining between them. Per the germline V gene, CDR1 is SQVTM and CDR2 is ANQGSEA. The CDR3 spells CSVFSGDTIYF. DNA for the CDR3: TGCAGCGTTTTTTCCGGGGACACCATATATTTT.

This clonotype was detected ten times or more. V is TRBV29-1 and J is TRBJ1-2; perhaps TRBD1 as D (6 bases). Germline CDR1 and CDR2: SQVTM and ANQGSEA. The CDR3 extends over 10 amino acids. V was trimmed by 5 bases and J by 8 bases, leaving 9 bases between them. The CDR3 DNA reads as TGCAGCGTTATCGGACAGGGCTACACCTTC. Its protein product is CSVIGQGYTF.

This clonotype was seen many times. The DNA for the CDR3 is TGTGCCAGCAGTACAGGCATGAACACTGAAGCTTTCTTT. Translated: CASSTGMNTEAFF. The chain links TRBV6-5 to TRBJ1-1; a possible D gene is TRBD1 (5 bases). The ends were cut back, 5 bases at V and 0 bases at J, with 7 bases in the middle. CDR3 length equals 13 residues. CDR1 MNHEY and CDR2 SVGAGI come from the germline V gene.

There are many counts of this clonotype. The rearrangement joins TRBV12-3 or TRBV12-4 to TRBJ2-2; D remains ambiguous. The V end was cut by 5 bases, the J end by 0 bases, with 4 bases between. The CDR3 is 13 amino acids. This CDR3 is CASSLANTGELFF. Written as DNA, the CDR3 is TGTGCCAGCAGTCTGGCGAACACCGGGGAGCTGTTTTTT.

This clonotype was seen only a few times. The J gene is TRBJ2-2, the V gene TRBV5-1; the D is unclear. The CDR3 totals 16 residues. Looked up from germline, CDR1 is SGHRS and CDR2 is YFSETQ. Trimming took 1 base from V and 0 from J, leaving 10 bases between them. The DNA for the CDR3 is TGCGCCAGCAGCTTGCAAGGGATCGCGAACACCGGGGAGCTGTTTTTT. Translating it yields CASSLQGIANTGELFF.

This clonotype was observed many times. V and J are TRBV5-1 and TRBJ1-1; D is ambiguous. The CDR3 is 15 residues long. Trimming removed 4 bases from V and 1 base from J, with 14 bases in between. The germline V gene encodes CDR1 SGHRS and CDR2 YFSETQ. The CDR3 region is CASSRWGGQNTEAFF. CDR3 nucleotide sequence: TGCGCCAGCAGCCGTTGGGGAGGTCAGAACACTGAAGCTTTCTTT. Full variable domain (rest looked up from reference TRBV5-1 and TRBJ1-1): KAGVTQTPRYLIKTRGQQVTLSCSPISGHRSVSWYQQTPGQGLQFLFEYFSETQRNKGNFPGRFSGRQFSNSRSEMNVSTLELGDSALYLCASSRWGGQNTEAFFGQGTRLTVV.

In this sample, this clonotype turned up a few times. The V call is TRBV29-1, the J call TRBJ2-3; 12 bases are a match to TRBD2. The CDR3 extends over 15 amino acids. Trimming cost V 6 bases and J 7 bases; bases outside gene matches: 11. The V gene's germline CDR1 is SQVTM and CDR2 ANQGSEA. The CDR3 region is CSVDTLAGGPYTQYF. DNA of the CDR3: TGCAGCGTGGATACCCTAGCGGGGGGGCCGTATACGCAGTATTTT.

A few counts support this clonotype. The genes are TRBV11-2 and TRBJ2-4; D is possibly TRBD1 or TRBD2 (5 bases each). Germline V gene data show CDR1 as SGHAT and CDR2 as FQNNGV. The CDR3 has 15 amino acids. The V gene lost 0 bases and the J gene lost 1 base, with 7 bases spanning the gap. The CDR3 bases are TGTGCCAGCAGCTTAGATTGGGGGGCCAAAAACATTCAGTACTTC. Protein product: CASSLDWGAKNIQYF.

This clonotype was counted between two and nine times. V and J are TRBV4-2 and TRBJ1-3, with D maybe TRBD1 (6 bases). V was pared by 1 base and J by 4 bases, with 14 bases between. This CDR3 has 16 residues. The V gene's germline CDR1 is LGHNA and CDR2 YNFKEQ. CDR3 bases: TGTGCCAGCAGCCAAGGAGGGGGGCTGGGAGGAAACACCATATATTTT. This sequence encodes CASSQGGGLGGNTIYF.